One and the same sample provided the 32 T cell receptor beta chains below, sequenced in a study of control samples from healthy donors and cancer patients. Profiled with immunoSEQ multiplex PCR; TCRdb holds only in-frame clones, not every one. The sample records 76,000 or so clones, roughly 90% being singletons. The sequencing sample was made of PBMCs. The receptors were gathered from a woman aged 45 to 65 with colorectal cancer.

This chain uses TRBV10-3 with TRBJ2-6; D gene unclear. Germline V gives CDR1 ENHRY, CDR2 SYGVKD. V was clipped by 4 bases and J by 0 bases, with 7 bases between them. CDR3 length: 15 residues. The DNA for the CDR3 is TGTGCCATCAGTGGGTTATCCTCTGGGGCCAACGTCCTGACTTTC. It specifies CAISGLSSGANVLTF.

This clone was recorded once. The DNA for the CDR3 is TGTGCCAGCAGCCAAGTCGCAGGAGAGACCCAGTACTTC. It yields the protein CASSQVAGETQYF. The chain is built from TRBV14 and TRBJ2-5; no firm D call. The CDR3 consists of 13 residues. Germline assignment: CDR1 SGHDN and CDR2 FVKESK. V dropped 1 base and J dropped 4 bases, with 7 bases sitting between them. Full variable domain (outside the CDR3, taken from reference TRBV14 and TRBJ2-5): EAGVTQFPSHSVIEKGQTVTLRCDPISGHDNLYWYRRVMGKEIKFLLHFVKESKQDESGMPNNRFLAERTGGTYSTLKVQPAELEDSGVYFCASSQVAGETQYFGPGTRLLVL.

About this clone: Mismatch with germline at one junction end may stem from a read error. The chain has TRBV5-1 and TRBJ2-3; possible D gene TRBD2, 6 bases. Germline values: CDR1 SGHRS, CDR2 YFSETQ. The CDR3 loop spans 13 amino acids. The DNA for the CDR3 is TGCGCCAGCAGATTGGAGGGGACAGATACGCAGTATTTT. Its translation: CASRLEGTDTQYF.

The chain carries TRBV1 and TRBJ1-6; TRBD1 reflects the table's D call only, with no check against the DNA. TRBV1 is given as a pseudogene. This CDR3 comprises 17 residues. CDR3 region: CTSSRATGGSYNSPLHF. Written as DNA, the CDR3 is TGCACCAGCAGCCGCGCAACAGGGGGCTCCTATAATTCACCCCTCCACTTT.

This chain connects TRBV6-5 to TRBJ1-5; D perhaps matches TRBD1 (6 bases). Germline V gene data show CDR1 as MNHEY and CDR2 as SVGAGI. This CDR3 is built from 15 residues. With 8 bases removed from V and 0 bases from J, the gap between germline ends came to 14 bases. The CDR3 loop is CASVRGDNSNQPQHF. As DNA, the CDR3 is TGTGCCAGCGTCAGGGGTGACAATAGCAATCAGCCCCAGCATTTT.

This chain connects TRBV19 to TRBJ1-1, with 7 bases aligning to TRBD1. The CDR3 loop spans 16 amino acids. J lost 0 bases, V lost 6 bases, and 10 bases had no gene match. CDR1 and CDR2 (germline): LNHDA, SQIVND (reference sequence). Written as DNA, the CDR3 is TGTGCCAGTAGGTTCGGAGGGGGCCCCCTGAACACTGAAGCTTTCTTT. Its translation is CASRFGGGPLNTEAFF.

The chain is built from TRBV4-3 and TRBJ2-3, with 7 bases matching TRBD1. With V trimmed by 3 bases and J by 0 bases, 3 bases remained unmatched. CDR3 size: 15 residues. Germline assignment: CDR1 LGHNA and CDR2 YSLEER. The CDR3 reads CASSHRQGSTDTQYF. The CDR3 bases are TGCGCCAGCAGCCACAGACAGGGAAGCACAGATACGCAGTATTTT.

This chain links TRBV19 with TRBJ2-2; tentatively, D is TRBD1 (6 bases). Deletions cut 6 bases from V and 4 bases from J, with 15 bases between. The CDR3 has 15 amino acids. Looked up from germline, CDR1 is LNHDA and CDR2 is SQIVND (reference sequence). Here the CDR3 reads CASRQGRITTGELFF. CDR3 bases: TGTGCCAGTAGGCAGGGGCGAATAACCACCGGGGAGCTGTTTTTT.

This clone was seen once. The V call is TRBV7-9, the J call TRBJ2-1; 9 nucleotides agree with TRBD2. Germline loops: CDR1 SEHNR, CDR2 FQNEAQ (reference sequence). The length of the CDR3 is 16 residues. The trim removed 5 bases at V and 6 bases at J, leaving 11 bases unmatched. CDR3 sequence reads: CASSPQGAGGTNEQFF. DNA for the CDR3: TGTGCCAGCAGCCCCCAGGGAGCGGGGGGAACCAATGAGCAGTTCTTC.

Details on this clone: At one boundary the junction diverges from the germline segment, which might be a read error. The chain combines TRBV12-5 with TRBJ2-4, with D possibly TRBD2 on 6 matching bases. Germline CDR1 LGHNT, CDR2 FRNRAP. CDR3 length: 11 amino acids. CDR3 sequence (DNA): TGTGCTAGTGGTTGGGACTCTCTTGGGGACTTC. Its protein is CASGWDSLGDF.

CDR3 in amino acids: CATSVTGQAKGAFF. CDR3 sequence (DNA): TGTGCCACTTCAGTGACTGGACAGGCCAAAGGAGCTTTCTTT. The chain recombines TRBV24-1 with TRBJ1-1, with 7 bases matching TRBD1. This CDR3 is 14 amino acids long. The J segment lost 10 bases and the V segment lost 10 bases, leaving 17 bases of the junction unmatched. The germline gives CDR1 KGHDR, CDR2 SFDVKD.

The rearrangement links TRBV5-6 to TRBJ2-7; maybe TRBD1 (5 bases). Deletions cut 4 bases from V and 4 bases from J, with 15 bases between. Germline CDR1 is SGHDT and CDR2 is YYEEEE. The CDR3 is 14 residues long. The CDR3 here is CASSPGHSAYEQYV. The CDR3 DNA sequence: TGTGCCAGCAGCCCCGGACATTCGGCGTACGAGCAGTACGTC.

This chain links TRBV7-2 with TRBJ1-4, with D tentatively TRBD1 (6 bases). Germline V gene data show CDR1 as SGHTA and CDR2 as FQGNSA. V dropped 5 bases and J dropped 5 bases, with 12 bases sitting between them. This CDR3 has 14 residues. The CDR3 DNA follows: TGTGCCAGCAGCCGCGGACAGTACAATGAAAAACTGTTTTTT. Protein sequence: CASSRGQYNEKLFF.

This chain uses TRBV4-1 with TRBJ2-5; 12 bases agree with TRBD2. The germline V gene encodes CDR1 MGHRA and CDR2 YSYEKL. The CDR3 loop spans 16 amino acids. J was trimmed by 2 bases and V by 3 bases; bases with no gene match: 4. The CDR3 bases are TGCGCCAGCAGCCACCACGGACTAGCGGGGCAAGAGACCCAGTACTTC. Its protein is CASSHHGLAGQETQYF.

The genes are TRBV12-3 or TRBV12-4 and TRBJ2-5; 7 bases match TRBD1. V lost 6 bases, J lost 3 bases, and 4 bases stayed unmatched. This CDR3 spans 13 amino acids. The CDR3 sequence is CASSITGEETQYF. The CDR3 coding sequence is TGTGCCAGCAGCATCACAGGGGAAGAGACCCAGTACTTC.

The J gene is TRBJ1-6, the V gene TRBV14; D may be TRBD1 (5 bases). Per germline, CDR1 SGHDN and CDR2 FVKESK. The CDR3 has 18 amino acids. Deletions cut 3 bases from V and 9 bases from J, with 24 bases between. This CDR3 reads CASSHTGTRTDASSPLHF. For the CDR3, the DNA is TGTGCCAGCAGCCACACAGGAACTAGGACTGATGCTTCTTCACCCCTCCACTTT.

The chain couples TRBV5-1 to TRBJ2-5; D may match TRBD1 or TRBD2 (5 bases each). This CDR3 region has 13 residues. The germline V gene encodes CDR1 SGHRS and CDR2 YFSETQ. Trimming left V 2 bases short and J 5 bases short, with 10 bases between. This CDR3 reads CASSLEGRETQYF. The CDR3 DNA reads TGCGCCAGCAGCTTAGAGGGGCGGGAGACCCAGTACTTC.

This clone turned up a few times. The V gene is TRBV13, the J gene TRBJ1-1; 9 bases map to TRBD1. Trimming at V came to 0 bases and at J to 11 bases, leaving 7 bases not matched to a gene. Germline-derived CDR1 and CDR2 are PRHDT and FYEKMQ (reference sequence). This CDR3 is built from 14 residues. The CDR3, as DNA: TGTGCCAGCAGCTTAGGCGGGACAGGGTGGGAGGCTTTCTTT. Translating it yields CASSLGGTGWEAFF. The variable domain in full, completed from reference TRBV13 and TRBJ1-1, reads AAGVIQSPRHLIKEKRETATLKCYPIPRHDTVYWYQQGPGQDPQFLISFYEKMQSDKGSIPDRFSAQQFSDYHSELNMSSLELGDSALYFCASSLGGTGWEAFFGQGTRLTVV.

The V call is TRBV5-1, the J call TRBJ2-1, with D unclear. CDR3 length: 14 residues. Trimming removed 4 bases from V and 7 bases from J, with 15 bases in between. CDR1 is SGHRS and CDR2 is YFSETQ in the germline V gene. CDR3: CASSLNSPRNEQFF. CDR3 bases: TGCGCCAGCAGCCTCAACTCCCCTAGGAATGAGCAGTTCTTC.

The chain combines TRBV4-3 with TRBJ2-1; D may be TRBD1 (5 bases). The CDR3 contains 17 residues. The V end lost 1 base, the J end lost 4 bases, and 17 bases lay between the germline ends. Germline loops: CDR1 LGHNA, CDR2 YSLEER. CDR3: CASSQAPARTLYNEQFF. In nucleotides, the CDR3 is TGCGCCAGCAGCCAAGCACCTGCCCGGACACTTTACAATGAGCAGTTCTTC.

V usage is TRBV5-6 and J usage is TRBJ1-2; 10 nucleotides match TRBD1. V gave up 4 bases and J gave up 4 bases; unmatched junction bases: 4. CDR3 size: 14 residues. Germline CDR1 is SGHDT and CDR2 is YYEEEE. The CDR3 sequence is CASSRGQGTYGYTF. CDR3 sequence (DNA): TGTGCCAGCAGCCGGGGACAGGGGACCTATGGCTACACCTTC.

The V gene is TRBV9, the J gene TRBJ2-3; a possible D gene is TRBD1 (6 bases). The germline V gene encodes CDR1 SGDLS and CDR2 YYNGEE. The CDR3 loop spans 12 amino acids. V dropped 7 bases and J dropped 3 bases, with 9 bases sitting between them. The CDR3 here is CASGRGTDTQYF. The CDR3 DNA sequence: TGTGCCAGCGGAAGGGGGACAGATACGCAGTATTTT.

The gene calls are TRBV10-1 and TRBJ1-2; the D gene is possibly TRBD1 (6 bases). V dropped 9 bases and J dropped 5 bases, with 13 bases sitting between them. CDR3 size: 12 residues. From germline, CDR1 is WNHNN and CDR2 SYGVQD (reference sequence). The CDR3 sequence is CARGRGGYGYTF. CDR3 DNA: TGCGCCAGGGGAAGGGGGGGGTATGGCTACACCTTC.

This clone occurred once. CDR3 DNA sequence: TGTGCCAGCAGTGTCCGCGGGGGCCTCTACAATGAGCAGTTCTTC. Translating it yields CASSVRGGLYNEQFF. This rearrangement joins TRBV2 to TRBJ2-1; tentative D call: TRBD2 (7 bases). Germline assignment: CDR1 SNHLY and CDR2 FYNNEI. The CDR3 spans 15 residues. With 4 bases removed from V and 3 bases from J, the gap between germline ends came to 13 bases.

This rearrangement joins TRBV10-1 to TRBJ2-2; the match to TRBD1 covers 8 bases. Trimming removed 6 bases from V and 4 bases from J; junction bases left unmatched: 7. The germline CDR1 and CDR2 sequences are WNHNN and SYGVQD (reference sequence). The CDR3 spans 15 residues. DNA of the CDR3: TGCGCCAGCAGACATCTTGACAGGGGCACCGGGGAGCTGTTTTTT. Translated: CASRHLDRGTGELFF.

The chain couples TRBV5-1 to TRBJ1-4; TRBD1 matches at 7 bases. CDR3 size: 15 residues. The germline gives CDR1 SGHRS, CDR2 YFSETQ. The ends lost 1 base at V and 2 bases at J; junction bases unmatched: 2. The CDR3 coding sequence is TGCGCCAGCAGCTTGTTGGGACAGACTAATGAAAAACTGTTTTTT. Amino acids: CASSLLGQTNEKLFF.

The chain uses TRBV4-1 and TRBJ1-1; D ambiguous. The CDR3 is made up of 12 amino acids. Germline V gene sequence: CDR1 MGHRA, CDR2 YSYEKL. The V and J ends lost 1 base and 1 base respectively, with 1 base between them. The CDR3 sequence: CASSQANTEAFF. In DNA, the CDR3 is TGCGCCAGCAGCCAAGCGAACACTGAAGCTTTCTTT.

CDR3 amino acids: CASSTRGVANEKLFF. The CDR3 coding sequence is TGTGCCAGCAGTACCCGGGGTGTCGCTAATGAAAAACTGTTTTTT. The chain is built from TRBV6-2 or TRBV6-3 and TRBJ1-4; D is undetermined. There are 15 residues in the CDR3. Germline V gene data show CDR1 as MNHEY and CDR2 as SVGEGT. Trimming removed 5 bases from V and 3 bases from J, with 13 bases in between.

The rearrangement joins TRBV7-3 to TRBJ2-5, with D perhaps matching TRBD2 (5 bases). Germline lookup yields CDR1 SGHTA and CDR2 FQGTGA. V lost 5 bases and J lost 5, with 12 bases in between. The CDR3 is 13 amino acids. CDR3 DNA sequence: TGTGCCAGCAGCCGATCTAGCAGTGAGACCCAGTACTTC. Translating gives CASSRSSSETQYF.

This clone was seen more than once but under ten times. This chain links TRBV28 with TRBJ1-5; the D is unclear. Trimming stripped 5 bases from V and 0 bases from J, with 8 bases between. The CDR3 sequence is 14 residues long. Germline V gives CDR1 MDHEN, CDR2 SYDVKM. This chain's CDR3 is CASSPYSSNQPQHF. The CDR3 DNA reads TGTGCCAGCAGTCCCTACTCTAGCAATCAGCCCCAGCATTTT.

The rearrangement links TRBV18 to TRBJ2-5; the D is unclear. Trimming removed 1 base from V and 4 bases from J, with 4 bases in between. The germline CDR1 and CDR2 sequences are KGHSH and LQKENI. CDR3 length: 12 amino acids. CDR3 region: CASSPLGETQYF. The CDR3 nucleotides read TGTGCCAGCTCACCACTAGGAGAGACCCAGTACTTC.

This chain connects TRBV7-2 to TRBJ1-3; the match to TRBD1 covers 10 bases. The CDR3 is made up of 22 amino acids. Germline V CDR1 and CDR2: SGHTA, FQGNSA. Germline trimming cut 0 bases from V and 3 bases from J; bases unmatched to any gene: 20. CDR3 region: CASSLAPGQGRGRILFGNTIYF. The CDR3 DNA is TGTGCCAGCAGCTTAGCCCCGGGACAGGGGAGGGGTAGGATATTATTTGGAAACACCATATATTTT.